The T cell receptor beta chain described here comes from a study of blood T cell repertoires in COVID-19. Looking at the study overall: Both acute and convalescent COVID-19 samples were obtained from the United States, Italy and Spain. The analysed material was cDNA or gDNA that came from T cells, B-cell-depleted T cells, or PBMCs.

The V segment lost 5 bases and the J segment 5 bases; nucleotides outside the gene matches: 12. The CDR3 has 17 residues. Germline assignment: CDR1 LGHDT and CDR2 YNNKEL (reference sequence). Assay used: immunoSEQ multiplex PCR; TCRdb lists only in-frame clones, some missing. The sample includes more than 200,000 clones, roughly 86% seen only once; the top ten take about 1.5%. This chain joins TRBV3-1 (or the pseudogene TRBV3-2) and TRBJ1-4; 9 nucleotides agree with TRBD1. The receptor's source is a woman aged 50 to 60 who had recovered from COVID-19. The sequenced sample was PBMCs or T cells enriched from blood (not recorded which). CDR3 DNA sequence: TGTGCCAGCAGCTCGCCGGGACAGGGCCTCATAAATGAAAAACTGTTTTTT. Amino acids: CASSSPGQGLINEKLFF.